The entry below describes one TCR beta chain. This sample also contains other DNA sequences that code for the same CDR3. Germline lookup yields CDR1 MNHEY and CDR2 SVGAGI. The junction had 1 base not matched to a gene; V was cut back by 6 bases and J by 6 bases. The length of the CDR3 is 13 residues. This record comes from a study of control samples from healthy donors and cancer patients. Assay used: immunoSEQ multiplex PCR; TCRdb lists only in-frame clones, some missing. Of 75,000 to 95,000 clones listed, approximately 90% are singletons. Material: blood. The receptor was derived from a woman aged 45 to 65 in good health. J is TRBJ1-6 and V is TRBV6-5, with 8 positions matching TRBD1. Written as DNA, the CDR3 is TGTGCCAGCAGAGACAGGGGTAATTCACCCCTCCACTTT. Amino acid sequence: CASRDRGNSPLHF.